This is a list of T cell receptor beta chains from one sample in a study of vaccination and CD4 T cells after COVID-19. For these receptors, no antigen is known. MiXCR, run by TCRdb on the PCR reads, gives a single entry per CDR3 protein. Of 9,500 to 12,000 distinct CDR3 sequences in the sample, 37% are singletons; the top ten hold 16%. Sequencing input: CD4+ T cells from blood, cultured in vitro. The receptors stem from a human donor in good health. Both conserved end residues are part of each CDR3. The D gene is left open where the match is weak. Clone sizes are given selectively: once, few, many, or a class where the clone is expanded.

J	D	V	size	DNA	CDR3
TRBJ1-2	.	TRBV28	few	TGTGCCAGCACCATGACGGGATTCCTATATGGCTACACCTTC	CASTMTGFLYGYTF
TRBJ2-3	TRBD1	TRBV6-1	.	TGTGCCAGCAGTCGGGGGACAGGGGGGAATACGCAGTATTTT	CASSRGTGGNTQYF
TRBJ2-7	TRBD2	TRBV19	once	TGTGCCAGTAGTATAGGGGGACTAGCAGCCTACGAGCAGTACTTC	CASSIGGLAAYEQYF
TRBJ2-1	TRBD2	TRBV20-1	few	TGCAGTGCCAGAGCGGGAGTCTACAATGAGCAGTTCTTC	CSARAGVYNEQFF
TRBJ2-3	.	TRBV12-3/TRBV12-4	.	TGTGCCAGCAGTTTAACCCTGGGGTCTGGGGAGAGGGCAGATACGCAGTATTTT	CASSLTLGSGERADTQYF
TRBJ1-3	.	TRBV7-6	once	TGTGCCAGCAGCTTATTCAGTTCTGGAAACACCATATATTTT	CASSLFSSGNTIYF
TRBJ2-5	.	TRBV27	.	TGTGCCAGCAGTCCCCATGGGCAAGAGACCCAGTACTTC	CASSPHGQETQYF
TRBJ1-6	TRBD1	TRBV27	medium-sized	TGTGCCAGCACCGGGACAGGCTTTAATAATTCACCCCTCCACTTT	CASTGTGFNNSPLHF
TRBJ2-1	.	TRBV20-1	.	TGCAGTGCTAGGGTGCCGGTCTCCTACAATGAGGAGTTCTTC	CSARVPVSYNEEFF
TRBJ2-5	TRBD1	TRBV6-2/TRBV6-3	.	TGTGCCAGCAGTTCAGGACAGGGGGCCCCGGAGACCCAGTACTTC	CASSSGQGAPETQYF
TRBJ2-1	.	TRBV27	.	TGTGCCAGCAGTTTAAGTGGTCGAAGGAATCTCTACAATGAGCAGTTCTTC	CASSLSGRRNLYNEQFF
TRBJ2-7	TRBD2	TRBV10-3	.	TGTGCCATCAGTGAGTCGGACGGACTAGCGGGAATTAACCCCTACGAGCAGTACTTC	CAISESDGLAGINPYEQYF
TRBJ2-3	.	TRBV19	.	TGTGCCAGTAGTCGGAGTTCTAGCAGAAGCAGCACAGATACGCAGTATTTT	CASSRSSSRSSTDTQYF
TRBJ2-5	TRBD2	TRBV10-3	.	TGTGCCATCAGTAAAAGACTAGCGGGGCAAGAGACCCAGTACTTC	CAISKRLAGQETQYF
TRBJ2-2	.	TRBV28	hyperexpanded	TGTGCCAGCAGTTTTGGGGGCGGACCGAACACCGGGGAGCTGTTTTTT	CASSFGGGPNTGELFF
TRBJ1-1	TRBD1	TRBV6-2/TRBV6-3	few	TGTGCCAGCAGCTACAGGGGCCCCATGAACACTGAAGCTTTCTTT	CASSYRGPMNTEAFF
TRBJ1-1	.	TRBV27	few	TGTGCCAGCAGTTTACGTAGTTTGTTTGGGGGGACGAACACTGAAGCTTTCTTT	CASSLRSLFGGTNTEAFF
TRBJ2-1	.	TRBV6-4	.	TGTGCCAGCAGTGACAACTCCTACAATGAGCAGTTCTTC	CASSDNSYNEQFF
TRBJ1-2	.	TRBV20-1	.	TGCAGTGCCTCGAGAGGGGAACGGGGCTACACCTTC	CSASRGERGYTF
TRBJ2-3	.	TRBV7-3	.	TGTGCCAGCAGTCCGGGCTCGGATACGCAGTATTTT	CASSPGSDTQYF
TRBJ1-5	.	TRBV19	few	TGTGCCAGTAGTATTGGCCGGGATCAGCCCCAGCATTTT	CASSIGRDQPQHF
TRBJ1-2	TRBD1	TRBV7-2	.	TGTGCCAGCAGCGACAGGGGAAATTTTGGCTACACCTTC	CASSDRGNFGYTF
TRBJ1-1	.	TRBV19	once	TGTGCCAGTACTTCGACAGCATTTACTACGAACACTGAAGCTTTCTTT	CASTSTAFTTNTEAFF
TRBJ2-1	TRBD1	TRBV6-1	.	TGTGCCAGCACCAGACAGGGGGCCGACAATGAGCAGTTCTTC	CASTRQGADNEQFF
TRBJ2-1	TRBD2	TRBV15	few	TGTGCCACCAGCAGAGTAACAGGGACTAGCTGGAAGCAGTTCTTC	CATSRVTGTSWKQFF
TRBJ2-3	.	TRBV7-2	.	TGTGCCAGCAGCCCCGCAGGCGGGAGCACAGATACGCAGTATTTT	CASSPAGGSTDTQYF